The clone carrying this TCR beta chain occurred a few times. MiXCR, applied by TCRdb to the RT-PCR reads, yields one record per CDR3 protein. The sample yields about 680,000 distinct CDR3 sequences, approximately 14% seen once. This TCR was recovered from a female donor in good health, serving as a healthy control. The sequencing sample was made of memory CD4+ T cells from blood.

The CDR3 DNA sequence: TGCAGCGTTGAAGAGAGGAACACTGAAGCTTTCTTT. As protein: CSVEERNTEAFF. V usage is TRBV29-1 and J usage is TRBJ1-1; D gene uncertain. Looked up from germline, CDR1 is SQVTM and CDR2 is ANQGSEA. Trimming cost V 0 bases and J 1 base, with 3 bases left between them. The length of the CDR3 is 12 residues.